The 28 T cell receptor beta chains given below trace back to one sample, sequenced in a study of T cells in localized non-small cell lung cancer. Measured with immunoSEQ multiplex PCR; TCRdb has only the in-frame clones, and not every one. The table shows 45,000 to 60,000 clones, with about four fifths occurring only once. The source was peripheral blood, collected before any cancer treatment. The receptors come from a female donor of 60 years or more with stage II squamous cell lung carcinoma.

This rearrangement joins TRBV5-6 to TRBJ1-2, with 7 bases lining up with TRBD1. The germline CDR1 and CDR2 sequences are SGHDT and YYEEEE. V lost 4 bases, J lost 3 bases, and 6 bases stayed unmatched. CDR3 size: 14 residues. The CDR3: CASSVTGLDYGYTF. CDR3 sequence (DNA): TGTGCCAGCAGCGTGACAGGGTTGGACTATGGCTACACCTTC.

The chain carries TRBV5-4 and TRBJ1-6, with 10 bases aligning to TRBD1. V was clipped by 4 bases and J by 9 bases; unmatched bases: 4. Germline V CDR1 and CDR2: SGHNT, YYREEE (reference sequence). This CDR3 spans 14 amino acids. The CDR3 coding sequence is TGTGCCAGCAGCCATCGGACAGGGGGTTCACCCCTCCACTTT. Translated, it gives CASSHRTGGSPLHF.

The J gene is TRBJ2-5, the V gene TRBV18; D remains unclear. Between the trimmed V and J ends, which lost 3 bases and 2 bases, there was a span of 4 bases. Germline CDR1 reads KGHSH; CDR2 reads LQKENI. The CDR3 is 12 residues long. The chain's CDR3 is CASSPTQETQYF. The DNA of the CDR3 is TGTGCCAGCTCACCCACTCAAGAGACCCAGTACTTC.

The chain is built from TRBV18 and TRBJ1-2; perhaps TRBD1 as D (5 bases). The germline gives CDR1 KGHSH, CDR2 LQKENI. V dropped 2 bases and J dropped 0 bases, with 10 bases sitting between them. The CDR3 has 15 amino acids. The CDR3 protein is CASSPLGGTNYGYTF. The CDR3 DNA reads TGTGCCAGCTCACCATTGGGGGGAACTAACTATGGCTACACCTTC.

The J gene is TRBJ1-5, the V gene TRBV19, with D possibly TRBD1 on 6 matching bases. Trimming took off 7 bases at V and 7 bases at J, with 17 bases between the two ends. The germline V gene encodes CDR1 LNHDA and CDR2 SQIVND (reference sequence). The CDR3 totals 14 residues. CDR3 region: CASISVRGGQPQHF. The CDR3 region has the DNA TGTGCCAGTATTTCCGTCAGGGGTGGGCAGCCCCAGCATTTT.

The rearrangement uses TRBV2 and TRBJ2-7; tentatively, D is TRBD1 or TRBD2 (5 bases each). The CDR3 is made up of 13 amino acids. Trimming took 5 bases from V and 6 from J, leaving 14 bases between them. Germline V gene sequence: CDR1 SNHLY, CDR2 FYNNEI. This CDR3 is CASSLDPGREQYF. The DNA for the CDR3 is TGTGCCAGCAGTTTGGACCCGGGGCGCGAGCAGTACTTC. Based on the CDR3 plus reference TRBV2 and TRBJ2-7, the full variable domain is EPEVTQTPSHQVTQMGQEVILRCVPISNHLYFYWYRQILGQKVEFLVSFYNNEISEKSEIFDDQFSVERPDGSNFTLKIRSTKLEDSAMYFCASSLDPGREQYFGPGTRLTVT.

The chain recombines TRBV4-3 with TRBJ2-5, with no clear D. The ends were cut back, 0 bases at V and 4 bases at J, with 6 bases in the middle. The CDR3 consists of 13 residues. From germline, CDR1 is LGHNA and CDR2 YSLEER. The CDR3 loop is CASSQEPLETQYF. CDR3 in DNA: TGCGCCAGCAGCCAAGAACCTTTAGAGACCCAGTACTTC.

The J gene is TRBJ1-2, the V gene TRBV28, with D unclear. V was clipped by 3 bases and J by 3 bases, with 11 bases between them. Per germline, CDR1 MDHEN and CDR2 SYDVKM. This CDR3 is 14 amino acids long. CDR3 residues: CASSFQDRDYGYTF. The DNA for the CDR3 is TGTGCCAGCAGTTTTCAGGACCGAGACTATGGCTACACCTTC.

This CDR3 is CASSSEGSGANVLTF. The CDR3 DNA is TGTGCCAGCAGCTCCGAAGGTTCCGGGGCCAACGTCCTGACTTTC. The chain carries TRBV7-2 and TRBJ2-6; D not certain. V lost 4 bases, J lost 4 bases, and 11 bases lay in between. There are 15 residues in the CDR3. Per the germline V gene, CDR1 is SGHTA and CDR2 is FQGNSA.

The chain carries TRBV6-1 and TRBJ2-5; the D gene is possibly TRBD2 (6 bases). The CDR3 sequence is 14 residues long. Trimming took off 2 bases at V and 4 bases at J, with 11 bases between the two ends. In germline, CDR1 is MNHNS, CDR2 SASEGT. CDR3 nucleotides: TGTGCCAGCAGTGAAATATCCGGGGGAGAGACCCAGTACTTC. The encoded protein is CASSEISGGETQYF.

The chain combines TRBV6-6 with TRBJ1-5, with TRBD1 matching over 7 bases. There are 16 residues in the CDR3. Unmatched junction bases numbered 7, after V lost 3 bases and J lost 2 bases. CDR1 and CDR2 from the germline V gene are MNHNY and SVGAGI (reference sequence). As DNA, the CDR3 is TGTGCCAGCAGTTATATCGCAGGGGGGGGCAATCAGCCCCAGCATTTT. As protein: CASSYIAGGGNQPQHF.

This rearrangement joins TRBV18 to TRBJ1-2; 8 bases are shared with TRBD1. This CDR3 has 14 residues. Germline CDR1 is KGHSH and CDR2 is LQKENI. V was pared by 4 bases and J by 5 bases, with 6 bases of the junction left unmatched. This chain's CDR3 is CASSLDRERYGYTF. The CDR3 DNA follows: TGTGCCAGCTCACTGGACAGGGAACGGTATGGCTACACCTTC.

The J gene is TRBJ2-7, the V gene TRBV19, with D possibly being TRBD1 (6 bases). CDR1 is LNHDA, CDR2 SQIVND, per germline (reference sequence). The CDR3 sequence is 14 residues long. With 3 bases removed from V and 1 base from J, the gap between germline ends came to 10 bases. The CDR3 sequence is CASSILGQSYEQYF. In DNA, the CDR3 is TGTGCCAGTAGTATCCTTGGACAGTCCTACGAGCAGTACTTC.

The chain recombines TRBV9 with TRBJ1-3; tentative D call: TRBD1 (5 bases). This CDR3 has 16 residues. Trimming took off 4 bases at V and 0 bases at J, with 14 bases between the two ends. Per germline, CDR1 SGDLS and CDR2 YYNGEE. The CDR3 DNA reads TGTGCCAGCAGCTACAACAAGGGGTTCTCTGGAAACACCATATATTTT. This translates into CASSYNKGFSGNTIYF.

The V gene is TRBV7-9, the J gene TRBJ1-4; no firm D call. The V gene's germline CDR1 is SEHNR and CDR2 FQNEAQ (reference sequence). V lost 1 base and J 0 bases, leaving 6 bases between the germline ends. The CDR3 loop spans 15 amino acids. The CDR3 DNA reads TGTGCCAGCAGCTTAGAGGCAGCAACTAATGAAAAACTGTTTTTT. This gives the protein CASSLEAATNEKLFF.

The V gene is TRBV7-8, the J gene TRBJ2-7; 7 bases are a match to TRBD1. The CDR3 covers 17 residues. CDR1 and CDR2 (germline): SGHVS, FQNEAQ. Trimming removed 1 base from V and 5 bases from J; junction bases left unmatched: 14. CDR3 amino acids: CASSLVLPRQGRDEQYF. As DNA, the CDR3 is TGTGCCAGCAGCTTAGTTCTGCCGAGACAGGGACGGGACGAGCAGTACTTC.

The rearrangement joins TRBV7-2 to TRBJ1-2, with D maybe TRBD1 (5 bases). The V end lost 5 bases, the J end lost 2 bases, and 18 bases lay between the germline ends. Germline V lookup: CDR1 SGHTA, CDR2 FQGNSA. This CDR3 comprises 16 residues. The CDR3 sequence is CASSPRAREKNYGYTF. CDR3 bases: TGTGCCAGCAGCCCTAGGGCCAGGGAAAAGAACTATGGCTACACCTTC.

The chain carries TRBV7-3 and TRBJ1-1; D uncertain. Germline V lookup: CDR1 SGHTA, CDR2 FQGTGA. The CDR3 sequence is 13 residues long. V was cut by 5 bases and J by 4 bases, with 11 bases left in between. The CDR3 spells CASSPGKGTEAFF. The DNA for the CDR3 is TGTGCCAGCAGCCCCGGGAAAGGCACTGAAGCTTTCTTT.

On this clone: The sample holds other DNA sequences that translate to the same CDR3. The chain links TRBV5-1 to TRBJ2-3; D is ambiguous. Deletions cut 4 bases from V and 0 bases from J, with 3 bases between. CDR1 SGHRS and CDR2 YFSETQ come from the germline V gene. The length of the CDR3 is 12 residues. DNA for the CDR3: TGCGCCAGCAGCCTTAGCACAGATACGCAGTATTTT. Amino acids: CASSLSTDTQYF.

The rearrangement joins TRBV6-5 to TRBJ2-2, with D uncertain. Germline V gene lookup returns CDR1 MNHEY and CDR2 SVGAGI. V lost 0 bases to trimming and J lost 4 bases, with 6 bases between them. The length of the CDR3 is 14 residues. Here the CDR3 DNA reads TGTGCCAGCAGTTACTCCCTGACCACCGGGGAGCTGTTTTTT. This sequence encodes CASSYSLTTGELFF.

The chain links TRBV19 to TRBJ2-5, with TRBD1 matching 11 bases. CDR3 length equals 12 residues. Losses at the gene ends were 5 bases for V and 14 bases for J; bases not matched to a gene: 7. The germline CDR1 and CDR2 sequences are LNHDA and SQIVND (reference sequence). The CDR3 loop is CASSGGTGGFYF. DNA of the CDR3: TGTGCCAGTAGTGGAGGGACAGGGGGTTTCTACTTC.

The chain carries TRBV7-9 and TRBJ2-5; no definite D call. Germline assignment: CDR1 SEHNR and CDR2 FQNEAQ (reference sequence). Trimming shortened V by 4 bases and J by 5 bases, and 17 bases separated the two germline ends. CDR3 length: 15 amino acids. The CDR3 spells CASSSPTASRETQYF. The CDR3 bases are TGTGCCAGCAGCTCTCCCACGGCGTCCAGGGAGACCCAGTACTTC.

The genes are TRBV29-1 and TRBJ1-2; D is unclear. The germline V gene has CDR1 SQVTM and CDR2 ANQGSEA. Trimming took off 1 base at V and 5 bases at J, with 17 bases between the two ends. The CDR3 covers 15 residues. The CDR3 sequence: CSVEVGGPHLYGYTF. As DNA, the CDR3 is TGCAGCGTTGAAGTTGGAGGGCCCCACCTTTATGGCTACACCTTC.

J is TRBJ2-7 and V is TRBV18; 10 positions agree with TRBD1. The V segment lost 4 bases and the J segment 4 bases; nucleotides outside the gene matches: 4. CDR3 length equals 14 residues. Germline assignment: CDR1 KGHSH and CDR2 LQKENI. In DNA, the CDR3 is TGTGCCAGCTCACTACCGGGACAGGGGTACGAGCAGTACTTC. Translated, it gives CASSLPGQGYEQYF.

DNA for the CDR3: TGTGCCAGCAGCTTCCAACGGTTGGAAGAGACCCAGTACTTC. It codes for CASSFQRLEETQYF. The chain combines TRBV5-6 with TRBJ2-5; D unresolved. CDR3 length equals 14 residues. Deletions cut 2 bases from V and 3 bases from J, with 11 bases between. The V gene's germline CDR1 is SGHDT and CDR2 YYEEEE.

This chain connects TRBV5-1 to TRBJ1-1; a possible D gene is TRBD1 (6 bases). V was clipped by 3 bases and J by 8 bases, with 14 bases between them. The germline V gene encodes CDR1 SGHRS and CDR2 YFSETQ. This CDR3 contains 13 residues. The CDR3 bases are TGCGCCAGCAGCTCCGGACAGACTAAGGAAGCTTTCTTT. It is translated as CASSSGQTKEAFF.

The rearrangement links TRBV10-3 to TRBJ2-1, with D possibly TRBD2 on 6 matching bases. Deletions cut 4 bases from V and 2 bases from J, with 12 bases between. Germline V gene lookup returns CDR1 ENHRY and CDR2 SYGVKD. There are 15 residues in the CDR3. The CDR3 nucleotides are TGTGCCATCAGTGCTTCGGGCGGGGCCTACAATGAGCAGTTCTTC. Its translation: CAISASGGAYNEQFF.

V gene TRBV6-1 combines with J gene TRBJ1-6; 7 bases match TRBD1. There are 14 residues in the CDR3. V shed 2 bases and J 7 bases; nucleotides not matched to a gene: 2. The germline gives CDR1 MNHNS, CDR2 SASEGT. The CDR3 reads CASSEWDRNSPLHF. CDR3 coding DNA: TGTGCCAGCAGTGAATGGGACAGAAATTCACCCCTCCACTTT.